This TCR beta chain was retrieved from a study of technical replicates of blood from a handful of donors. TCRdb's table, derived via immunoSEQ multiplex PCR, lists solely in-frame clones and lacks some. The data hold under 110,000 clones, with 95% to 96% observed a single time. This CDR3 has 13 amino acids. Germline V CDR1 and CDR2: LNHNV, YYDKDF (reference sequence). V was clipped by 5 bases and J by 4 bases, with 11 bases between them. V is TRBV15 and J is TRBJ1-2; tentatively, D is TRBD1 (5 bases). The sequence was obtained from a human donor in good health. The sequenced sample was T cells isolated from PBMCs. In nucleotides, the CDR3 is TGTGCCACCAGCGCGGGACCTGGCTATGGCTACACCTTC. Translating it yields CATSAGPGYGYTF.